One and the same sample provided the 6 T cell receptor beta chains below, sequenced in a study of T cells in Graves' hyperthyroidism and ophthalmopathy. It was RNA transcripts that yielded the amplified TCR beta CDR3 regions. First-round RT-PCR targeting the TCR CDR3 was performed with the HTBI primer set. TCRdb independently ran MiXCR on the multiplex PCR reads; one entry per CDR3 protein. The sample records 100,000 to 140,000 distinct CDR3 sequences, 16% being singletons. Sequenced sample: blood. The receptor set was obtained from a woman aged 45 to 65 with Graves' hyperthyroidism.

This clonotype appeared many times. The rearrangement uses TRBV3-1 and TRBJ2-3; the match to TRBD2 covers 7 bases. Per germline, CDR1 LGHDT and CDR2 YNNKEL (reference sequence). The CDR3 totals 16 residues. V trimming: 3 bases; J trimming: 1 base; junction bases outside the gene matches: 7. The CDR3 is CASSHAQREGTDTQYF. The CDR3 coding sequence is TGTGCCAGCAGCCATGCCCAGCGGGAAGGCACAGATACGCAGTATTTT.

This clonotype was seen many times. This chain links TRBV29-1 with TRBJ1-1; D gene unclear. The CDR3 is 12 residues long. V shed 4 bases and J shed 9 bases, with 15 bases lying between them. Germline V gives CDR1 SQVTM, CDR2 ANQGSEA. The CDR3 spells CSVVAMFSQAFF. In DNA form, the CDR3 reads TGCAGCGTTGTAGCCATGTTTAGCCAAGCTTTCTTT.

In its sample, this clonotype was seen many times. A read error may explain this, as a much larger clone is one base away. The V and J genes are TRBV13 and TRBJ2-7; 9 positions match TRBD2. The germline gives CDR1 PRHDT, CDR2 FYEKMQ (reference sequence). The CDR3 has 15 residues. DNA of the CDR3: TGTGTCAGCAGCTTATGGGGACTAGCTGTCCACGAGCAGTACTTC. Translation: CVSSLWGLAVHEQYF. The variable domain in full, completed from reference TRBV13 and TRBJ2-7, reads AAGVIQSPRHLIKEKRETATLKCYPIPRHDTVYWYQQGPGQDPQFLISFYEKMQSDKGSIPDRFSAQQFSDYHSELNMSSLELGDSALYFCVSSLWGLAVHEQYFGPGTRLTVT.

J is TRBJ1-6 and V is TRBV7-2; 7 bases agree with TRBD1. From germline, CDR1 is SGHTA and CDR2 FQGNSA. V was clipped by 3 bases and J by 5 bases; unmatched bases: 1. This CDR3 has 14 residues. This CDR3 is CASSLGQNNSPLHF. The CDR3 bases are TGTGCCAGCAGCTTGGGACAGAATAATTCACCCCTCCACTTT.

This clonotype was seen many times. The CDR3 nucleotides read TGTGCCAGCAGTGAAGCGTGGGAAACTGGCTACACCTTC. This sequence encodes CASSEAWETGYTF. This chain connects TRBV6-1 to TRBJ1-2; no clear D. The CDR3 spans 13 residues. V was pared by 0 bases and J by 7 bases, with 9 bases between. Germline CDR1 reads MNHNS; CDR2 reads SASEGT.

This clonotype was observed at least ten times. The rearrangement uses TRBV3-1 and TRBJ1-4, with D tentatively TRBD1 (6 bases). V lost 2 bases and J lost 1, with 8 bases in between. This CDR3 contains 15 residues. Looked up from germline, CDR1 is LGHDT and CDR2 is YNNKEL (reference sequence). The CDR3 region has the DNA TGTGCCAGCAGCCAATGGGACATAACTAATGAAAAACTGTTTTTT. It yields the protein CASSQWDITNEKLFF.